The 25 T cell receptor beta chains presented below share a single source sample, sequenced in a study of chemoradiotherapy in HPV16-positive cancers. The protocol was immunoSEQ multiplex PCR, while the TCRdb copy is restricted to in-frame clones and leaves out a portion. Here the sample spans 45,000 to 60,000 clones, about 92% being singletons. This sample comprised blood, obtained from a patient who underwent chemoradiotherapy. The receptors derive from a human donor with HPV-associated anogenital cancer.

The chain joins TRBV25-1 to TRBJ1-3, with D possibly matching TRBD1 (5 bases). Germline V lookup: CDR1 MGHDK, CDR2 SYGVNS. This CDR3 has 13 amino acids. V was shortened by 2 bases and J by 6 bases, with 8 bases between the two germline ends. The CDR3 spells CASSEGDLNTIYF. CDR3 nucleotide sequence: TGTGCCAGCAGTGAAGGGGACTTAAACACCATATATTTT. Full variable domain (outside the CDR3, taken from reference TRBV25-1 and TRBJ1-3): EADIYQTPRYLVIGTGKKITLECSQTMGHDKMYWYQQDPGMELHLIHYSYGVNSTEKGDLSSESTVSRIRTEHFPLTLESARPSHTSQYLCASSEGDLNTIYFGEGSWLTVV.

The rearrangement joins TRBV6-5 to TRBJ2-5, with D perhaps being TRBD1 or TRBD2 (5 bases each). The ends were cut back, 8 bases at V and 5 bases at J, with 18 bases in the middle. The CDR3 covers 14 residues. From germline, CDR1 is MNHEY and CDR2 SVGAGI. The CDR3 DNA sequence: TGTGCCAGCCGCCCGGGGCCATTGGCGGAGACCCAGTACTTC. Amino acids: CASRPGPLAETQYF.

The V call is TRBV4-3, the J call TRBJ2-5, with 7 bases matching TRBD2. V dropped 4 bases and J dropped 3; count of bases not matched to a gene: 14. This CDR3 contains 17 residues. Germline assignment: CDR1 LGHNA and CDR2 YSLEER. The CDR3, as DNA: TGCGCCAGCAGCCCCGGATTAACTAGCGTCGGAAAAGAGACCCAGTACTTC. Its protein product is CASSPGLTSVGKETQYF.

V is TRBV6-1 and J is TRBJ2-7, with unresolved D. Germline V gene lookup returns CDR1 MNHNS and CDR2 SASEGT. The CDR3 has 11 residues. Trimming left V 4 bases short and J 3 bases short, with 4 bases between. In DNA form, the CDR3 reads TGTGCCAGCAGTGCAGGCTACGAGCAGTACTTC. Amino acids: CASSAGYEQYF.

The gene calls are TRBV5-4 and TRBJ2-5; a weak D match, TRBD2 (7 bases). Trimming pared 2 bases from V and 5 bases from J, leaving 16 bases between. The CDR3 length is 15 residues. Per the germline V gene, CDR1 is SGHNT and CDR2 is YYREEE (reference sequence). The CDR3 is CASSFTGRGLETQYF. CDR3 DNA: TGTGCCAGCAGCTTTACAGGGAGGGGGTTGGAGACCCAGTACTTC.

J is TRBJ2-7 and V is TRBV29-1, with D unclear. Trimming took 2 bases from V and 6 from J, leaving 5 bases between them. CDR3 size: 10 residues. Germline CDR1 reads SQVTM; CDR2 reads ANQGSEA. The CDR3: CSVESGEQYF. In nucleotides, the CDR3 is TGCAGCGTTGAAAGTGGCGAGCAGTACTTC.

The chain carries TRBV7-9 and TRBJ2-1; D could derive from TRBD1 or TRBD2 (5 bases each). V lost 5 bases, J lost 5 bases, and 16 bases lay in between. Per germline, CDR1 SEHNR and CDR2 FQNEAQ (reference sequence). The CDR3 consists of 15 residues. The CDR3 loop reads CASSPSHRGHNEQFF. The CDR3 coding sequence is TGTGCCAGCAGCCCCTCCCATCGGGGCCACAATGAGCAGTTCTTC.

The V gene is TRBV11-3, the J gene TRBJ1-1, with 9 bases fitting TRBD1. CDR1 is SGHNT, CDR2 YENEEA, per germline. V gave up 5 bases and J gave up 7 bases; unmatched junction bases: 5. This CDR3 is 13 amino acids long. The CDR3 DNA follows: TGTGCCAGCAGCGTCGGACAGGGGAATGAAGCTTTCTTT. Amino acids: CASSVGQGNEAFF.

V gene TRBV4-2 combines with J gene TRBJ2-1; a weak D match, TRBD2 (6 bases). CDR1 is LGHNA, CDR2 YNFKEQ, per germline. The CDR3 has 12 residues. The V gene lost 6 bases and the J gene lost 10 bases, with 13 bases spanning the gap. The CDR3 region has the DNA TGTGCCAGCAGGCCTAACCGGGGGGAGCAGTTCTTC. Amino acid sequence: CASRPNRGEQFF.

This chain links TRBV12-5 with TRBJ2-1; a weak D match, TRBD2 (5 bases). Germline lookup yields CDR1 LGHNT and CDR2 FRNRAP. V lost 5 bases, J lost 5 bases, and 19 bases lay in between. The CDR3 is 16 amino acids. In DNA, the CDR3 is TGTGCTAGTGGTCCGCCGGGTAGCGCCGTAGACAATGAGCAGTTCTTC. Encoded protein: CASGPPGSAVDNEQFF. The variable domain in full, completed from reference TRBV12-5 and TRBJ2-1, reads DARVTQTPRHKVTEMGQEVTMRCQPILGHNTVFWYRQTMMQGLELLAYFRNRAPLDDSGMPKDRFSAEMPDATLATLKIQPSEPRDSAVYFCASGPPGSAVDNEQFFGPGTRLTVL.

This chain connects TRBV9 to TRBJ2-2; D is possibly TRBD1 (6 bases). Germline V gene lookup returns CDR1 SGDLS and CDR2 YYNGEE. CDR3 size: 14 residues. V lost 2 bases and J lost 3, with 8 bases in between. This chain's CDR3 is CASSVTGYTGELFF. CDR3 in DNA: TGTGCCAGCAGCGTTACAGGGTACACCGGGGAGCTGTTTTTT.

The V call is TRBV10-3, the J call TRBJ2-3; TRBD2 aligns across 16 bases. V dropped 3 bases and J dropped 4; count of bases not matched to a gene: 4. The CDR3 extends over 17 amino acids. CDR1 ENHRY and CDR2 SYGVKD come from the germline V gene. The CDR3 nucleotides read TGTGCCATCAGTGACCCGGGACTAGCGGGGGGGCCAGATACGCAGTATTTT. It encodes CAISDPGLAGGPDTQYF.

J is TRBJ1-3 and V is TRBV5-5, with 7 bases matching TRBD1. CDR1 SGHKS and CDR2 YYEKEE come from the germline V gene (reference sequence). The CDR3 is made up of 16 amino acids. The J segment lost 0 bases and the V segment lost 0 bases, leaving 3 bases of the junction unmatched. CDR3 nucleotide sequence: TGTGCCAGCAGCTTGGGTCGGGACAGCTCTGGAAACACCATATATTTT. This translates into CASSLGRDSSGNTIYF.

The chain joins TRBV11-2 to TRBJ1-1, with 10 bases fitting TRBD1. The junction had 7 bases not matched to a gene; V was cut back by 5 bases and J by 1 base. CDR3 length equals 16 residues. CDR1 is SGHAT and CDR2 is FQNNGV in the germline V gene. CDR3 residues: CASSVGTGAANTEAFF. For the CDR3, the DNA is TGTGCCAGCAGCGTCGGGACAGGGGCGGCGAACACTGAAGCTTTCTTT. The variable domain in full, with the rest retrieved from reference TRBV11-2 and TRBJ1-1, is EAGVAQSPRYKIIEKRQSVAFWCNPISGHATLYWYQQILGQGPKLLIQFQNNGVVDDSQLPKDRFSAERLKGVDSTLKIQPAKLEDSAVYLCASSVGTGAANTEAFFGQGTRLTVV.

This chain joins TRBV18 and TRBJ1-4; D not certain. The CDR3 runs to 13 residues. Germline CDR1 KGHSH, CDR2 LQKENI. V was clipped by 3 bases and J by 6 bases, with 8 bases between them. The DNA for the CDR3 is TGTGCCAGCTCACCCGCTTCCTATGAAAAACTGTTTTTT. Translated: CASSPASYEKLFF.

This sequence joins TRBV2 and TRBJ1-1; no clear D. Trimming left V 2 bases short and J 6 bases short, with 13 bases between. The V gene's germline CDR1 is SNHLY and CDR2 FYNNEI. The CDR3 covers 14 residues. Here the CDR3 DNA reads TGTGCCAGCAGTGAACGTGTGGGTCTGGCTGAAGCTTTCTTT. Amino acids: CASSERVGLAEAFF.

This clone was counted once. The V gene is TRBV7-2, the J gene TRBJ2-1; possibly TRBD2 for D (6 bases). The CDR3 consists of 13 residues. Germline V gives CDR1 SGHTA, CDR2 FQGNSA. With 5 bases removed from V and 3 bases from J, the gap between germline ends came to 8 bases. The CDR3 DNA is TGTGCCAGCAGCCGGACTATCTACAATGAGCAGTTCTTC. Amino acids: CASSRTIYNEQFF. Drawing the rest from reference TRBV7-2 and TRBJ2-1, the complete variable domain is GAGVSQSPSNKVTEKGKDVELRCDPISGHTALYWYRQSLGQGLEFLIYFQGNSAPDKSGLPSDRFSAERTGGSVSTLTIQRTQQEDSAVYLCASSRTIYNEQFFGPGTRLTVL.

The rearrangement uses TRBV7-2 and TRBJ1-2; D unclear. This CDR3 is built from 13 residues. Per germline, CDR1 SGHTA and CDR2 FQGNSA. V shed 5 bases and J shed 1 base, with 8 bases lying between them. The CDR3 sequence is CASSPEINYGYTF. For the CDR3, the DNA is TGTGCCAGCAGCCCAGAGATTAACTATGGCTACACCTTC.

The V gene is TRBV2, the J gene TRBJ2-1; TRBD2 aligns across 9 bases. V was pared by 9 bases and J by 9 bases, with 12 bases of the junction left unmatched. Germline V CDR1 and CDR2: SNHLY, FYNNEI. This CDR3 comprises 14 residues. DNA of the CDR3: TGTGCCAGGGTGAACCCAGCGGGGGGTCCTGAGCAGTTCTTC. It is translated as CARVNPAGGPEQFF.

The chain uses TRBV2 and TRBJ2-5; TRBD1 aligns across 10 bases. The CDR3 is 14 residues long. V gave up 6 bases and J gave up 5 bases; unmatched junction bases: 6. Germline V gives CDR1 SNHLY, CDR2 FYNNEI. The CDR3 loop reads CASSGDRGGETQYF. The CDR3 DNA sequence: TGTGCCAGCAGCGGGGACAGGGGCGGGGAGACCCAGTACTTC.

The chain joins TRBV11-2 to TRBJ1-4, with D maybe TRBD1 (6 bases). Deletions cut 0 bases from V and 11 bases from J, with 10 bases between. The CDR3 spans 13 residues. The germline V gene encodes CDR1 SGHAT and CDR2 FQNNGV. The CDR3 reads CASSLDYRAKLFF. CDR3 bases: TGTGCCAGCAGCTTAGATTACAGGGCCAAACTGTTTTTT.

This rearrangement joins TRBV25-1 to TRBJ1-5; tentatively, D is TRBD1 (5 bases). The CDR3 length is 15 residues. Germline CDR1 reads MGHDK; CDR2 reads SYGVNS. Trimming removed 0 bases from V and 7 bases from J, with 13 bases in between. Written as DNA, the CDR3 is TGTGCCAGCAGTGAATACGGAGGGGCCGAGCAGCCCCAGCATTTT. Translation: CASSEYGGAEQPQHF.

V gene TRBV6-4 combines with J gene TRBJ1-2, with D uncertain. This CDR3 has 13 amino acids. V was shortened by 4 bases and J by 8 bases, with 14 bases between the two germline ends. The germline gives CDR1 MRHNA, CDR2 SNTAGT. CDR3 amino acids: CASSGESGSGYTF. For the CDR3, the DNA is TGTGCCAGCAGTGGGGAGAGTGGGAGCGGCTACACCTTC.

This chain uses TRBV19 with TRBJ1-2, with 10 nucleotides matching TRBD1. With 11 bases clipped from V and 8 bases from J, the junction kept 17 bases outside the gene matches. This CDR3 has 15 residues. The germline CDR1 and CDR2 sequences are LNHDA and SQIVND (reference sequence). CDR3 nucleotides: TGTGCCGGTTGGGACAGGGGAAACGAACTATGGGGCTACACCTTC. Its translation: CAGWDRGNELWGYTF. Using reference TRBV19 and TRBJ1-2 for the parts outside the CDR3, the full variable domain is DGGITQSPKYLFRKEGQNVTLSCEQNLNHDAMYWYRQDPGQGLRLIYYSQIVNDFQKGDIAEGYSVSREKKESFPLTVTSAQKNPTAFYLCAGWDRGNELWGYTFGSGTRLTVV.

The chain employs TRBV6-1 and TRBJ1-5; unclear D gene. The CDR3 is made up of 15 amino acids. CDR1 and CDR2 from the germline V gene are MNHNS and SASEGT. The V gene lost 4 bases and the J gene lost 11 bases, with 21 bases spanning the gap. CDR3 coding DNA: TGTGCCAGCAGTGTGACGGACCCTCCCGCTTCAGCCCAGCATTTT. Its protein product is CASSVTDPPASAQHF.